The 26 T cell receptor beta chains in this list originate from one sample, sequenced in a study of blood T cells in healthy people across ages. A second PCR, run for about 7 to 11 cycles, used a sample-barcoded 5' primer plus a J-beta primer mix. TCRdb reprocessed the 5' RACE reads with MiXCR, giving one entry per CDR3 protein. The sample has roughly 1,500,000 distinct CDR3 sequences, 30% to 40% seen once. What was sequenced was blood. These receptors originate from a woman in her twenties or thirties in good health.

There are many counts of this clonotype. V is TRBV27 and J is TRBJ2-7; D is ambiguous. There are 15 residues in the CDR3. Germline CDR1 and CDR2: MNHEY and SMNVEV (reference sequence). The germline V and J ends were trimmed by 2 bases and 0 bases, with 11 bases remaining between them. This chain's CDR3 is CASSLKGQNSYEQYF. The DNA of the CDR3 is TGTGCCAGCAGTTTAAAAGGGCAGAACTCCTACGAGCAGTACTTC.

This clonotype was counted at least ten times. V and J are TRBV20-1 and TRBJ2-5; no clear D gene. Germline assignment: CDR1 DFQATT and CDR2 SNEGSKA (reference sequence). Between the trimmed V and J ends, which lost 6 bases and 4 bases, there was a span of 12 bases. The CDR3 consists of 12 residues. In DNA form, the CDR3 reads TGCAGTGCACCTACCTCTGCAGAGACCCAGTACTTC. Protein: CSAPTSAETQYF.

Here the CDR3 DNA reads TGTGCCAGCAGACCTACAGGGTCTTCTAACTATGGCTACACCTTC. This translates into CASRPTGSSNYGYTF. V usage is TRBV12-3 or TRBV12-4 and J usage is TRBJ1-2; maybe TRBD1 (6 bases). Deletions cut 6 bases from V and 0 bases from J, with 14 bases between. The CDR3 consists of 15 residues.

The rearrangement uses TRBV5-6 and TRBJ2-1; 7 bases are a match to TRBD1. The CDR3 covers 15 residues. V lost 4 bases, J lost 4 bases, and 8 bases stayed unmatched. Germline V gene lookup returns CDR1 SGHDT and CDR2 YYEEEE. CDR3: CASSLDRVIYNEQFF. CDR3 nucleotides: TGTGCCAGCAGCCTTGACAGGGTGATTTACAATGAGCAGTTCTTC.

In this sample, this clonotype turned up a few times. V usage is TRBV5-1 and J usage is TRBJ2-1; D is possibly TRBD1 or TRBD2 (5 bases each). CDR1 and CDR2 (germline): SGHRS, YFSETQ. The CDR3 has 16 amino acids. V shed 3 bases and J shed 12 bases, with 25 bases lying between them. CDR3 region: CASSWTGTEAQAVQFF. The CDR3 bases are TGCGCCAGCAGCTGGACCGGGACCGAAGCGCAGGCTGTGCAGTTCTTC.

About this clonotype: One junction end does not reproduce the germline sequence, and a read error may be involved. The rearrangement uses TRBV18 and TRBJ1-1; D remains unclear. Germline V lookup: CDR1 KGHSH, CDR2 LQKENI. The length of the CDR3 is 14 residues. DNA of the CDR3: TGTGCCTGCTCACCAATGCAGAAGAACACTGAAGCTTTCTTT. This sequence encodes CACSPMQKNTEAFF.

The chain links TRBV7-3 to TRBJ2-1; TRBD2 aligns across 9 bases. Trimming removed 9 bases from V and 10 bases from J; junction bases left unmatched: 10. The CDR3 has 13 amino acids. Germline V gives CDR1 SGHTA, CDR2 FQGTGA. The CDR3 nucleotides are TGTGCCAGGGGTTATTGGAGCGGGGGGGAGCAGTTCTTC. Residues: CARGYWSGGEQFF.

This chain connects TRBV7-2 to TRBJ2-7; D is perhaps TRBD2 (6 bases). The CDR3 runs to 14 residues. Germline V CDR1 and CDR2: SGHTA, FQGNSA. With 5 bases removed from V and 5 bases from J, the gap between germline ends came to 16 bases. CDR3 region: CASSPGGSLHEQYF. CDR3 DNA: TGTGCCAGCAGCCCCGGAGGGAGCTTGCACGAGCAGTACTTC.

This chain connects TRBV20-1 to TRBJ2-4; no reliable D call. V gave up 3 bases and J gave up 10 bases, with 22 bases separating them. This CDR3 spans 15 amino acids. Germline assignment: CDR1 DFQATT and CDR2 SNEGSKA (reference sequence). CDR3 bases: TGCAGTGCTAGGAGTATTACCAGCTGGAGTGGTATTCAGTACTTC. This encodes CSARSITSWSGIQYF.

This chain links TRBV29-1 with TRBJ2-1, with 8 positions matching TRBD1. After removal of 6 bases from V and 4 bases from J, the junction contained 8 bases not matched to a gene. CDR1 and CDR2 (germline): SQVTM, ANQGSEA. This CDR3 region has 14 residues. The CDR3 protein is CSVGDRSGYNEQFF. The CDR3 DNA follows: TGCAGCGTGGGGGACAGGAGTGGGTACAATGAGCAGTTCTTC.

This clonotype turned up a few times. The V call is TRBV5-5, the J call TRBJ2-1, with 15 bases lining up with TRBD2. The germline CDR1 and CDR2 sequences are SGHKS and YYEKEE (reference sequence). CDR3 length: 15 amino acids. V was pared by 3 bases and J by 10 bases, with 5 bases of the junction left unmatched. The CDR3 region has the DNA TGTGCCAGCAGCTATGGACTAGCGGGAGGGCAAGAGCAGTTCTTC. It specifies CASSYGLAGGQEQFF.

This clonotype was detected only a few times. The CDR3 DNA sequence: TGTGCCAGCAGTTACTCGGGGGTTACCGGGGAGCTGTTTTTT. Protein: CASSYSGVTGELFF. The V gene is TRBV6-5, the J gene TRBJ2-2; the D call may be TRBD1 or TRBD2 (5 bases each). This CDR3 region has 14 residues. Looked up from germline, CDR1 is MNHEY and CDR2 is SVGAGI. V was clipped by 0 bases and J by 5 bases, with 7 bases between them.

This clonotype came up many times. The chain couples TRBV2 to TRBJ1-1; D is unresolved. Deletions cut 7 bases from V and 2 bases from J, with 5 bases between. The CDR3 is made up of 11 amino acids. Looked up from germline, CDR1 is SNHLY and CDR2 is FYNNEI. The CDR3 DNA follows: TGTGCCAGCACAGGAAACACTGAAGCTTTCTTT. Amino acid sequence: CASTGNTEAFF. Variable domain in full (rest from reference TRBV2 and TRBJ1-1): EPEVTQTPSHQVTQMGQEVILRCVPISNHLYFYWYRQILGQKVEFLVSFYNNEISEKSEIFDDQFSVERPDGSNFTLKIRSTKLEDSAMYFCASTGNTEAFFGQGTRLTVV.

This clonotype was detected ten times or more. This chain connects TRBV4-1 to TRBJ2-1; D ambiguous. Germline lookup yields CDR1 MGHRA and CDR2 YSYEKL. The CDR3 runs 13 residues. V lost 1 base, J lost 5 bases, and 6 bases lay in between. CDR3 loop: CASSQATDNEQFF. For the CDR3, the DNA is TGCGCCAGCAGCCAAGCAACCGACAATGAGCAGTTCTTC.

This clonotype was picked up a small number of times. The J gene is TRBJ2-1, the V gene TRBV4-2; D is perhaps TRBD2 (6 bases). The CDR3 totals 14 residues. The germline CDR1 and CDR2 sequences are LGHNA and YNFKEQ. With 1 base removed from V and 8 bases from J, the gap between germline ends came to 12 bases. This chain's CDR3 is CASSQAGAGYEQFF. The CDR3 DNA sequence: TGTGCCAGCAGCCAAGCGGGAGCTGGGTATGAGCAGTTCTTC.

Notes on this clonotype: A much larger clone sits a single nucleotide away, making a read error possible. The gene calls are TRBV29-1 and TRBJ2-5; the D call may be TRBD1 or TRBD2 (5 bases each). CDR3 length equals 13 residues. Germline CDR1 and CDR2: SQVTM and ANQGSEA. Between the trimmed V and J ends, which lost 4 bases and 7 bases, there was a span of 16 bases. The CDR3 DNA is TGCAGCGTTGCGGGACCCCCCGGAGGGACCCAGTACTTC. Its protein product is CSVAGPPGGTQYF.

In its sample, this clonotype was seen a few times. The CDR3 DNA reads TGTGCCAGCAATGGTCGGACTAGCGGGAGTAATGAGCAGTTCTTC. Its translation is CASNGRTSGSNEQFF. The J gene is TRBJ2-1, the V gene TRBV5-5; 13 bases line up with TRBD2. This CDR3 region has 15 residues. Trimming took 6 bases from V and 7 from J; bases not matched to a gene: 7. CDR1 is SGHKS, CDR2 YYEKEE, per germline (reference sequence).

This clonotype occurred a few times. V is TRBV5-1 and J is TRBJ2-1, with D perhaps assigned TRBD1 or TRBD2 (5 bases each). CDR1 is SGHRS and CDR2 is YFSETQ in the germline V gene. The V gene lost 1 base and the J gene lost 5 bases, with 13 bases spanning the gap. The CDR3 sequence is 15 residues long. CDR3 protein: CASSLWGSADNEQFF. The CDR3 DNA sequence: TGCGCCAGCAGCTTGTGGGGGAGCGCCGACAATGAGCAGTTCTTC.

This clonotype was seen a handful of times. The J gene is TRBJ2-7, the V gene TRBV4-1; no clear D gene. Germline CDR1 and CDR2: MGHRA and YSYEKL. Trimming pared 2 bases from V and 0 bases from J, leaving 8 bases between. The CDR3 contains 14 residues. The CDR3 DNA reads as TGCGCCAGCAGCCAAACAAGCGTCTCCTACGAGCAGTACTTC. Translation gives CASSQTSVSYEQYF.

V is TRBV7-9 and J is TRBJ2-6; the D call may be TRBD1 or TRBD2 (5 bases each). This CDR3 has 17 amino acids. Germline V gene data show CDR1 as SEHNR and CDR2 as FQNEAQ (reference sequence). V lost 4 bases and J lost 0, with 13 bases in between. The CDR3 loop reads CASSWDGQSSGANVLTF. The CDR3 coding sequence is TGTGCCAGCAGCTGGGACGGCCAGTCCTCTGGGGCCAACGTCCTGACTTTC.

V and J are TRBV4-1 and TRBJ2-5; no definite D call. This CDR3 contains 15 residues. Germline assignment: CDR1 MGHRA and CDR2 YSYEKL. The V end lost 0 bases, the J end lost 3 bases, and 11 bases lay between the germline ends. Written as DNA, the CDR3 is TGCGCCAGCAGCCAAGAAGGTGTTGGGGAAGAGACCCAGTACTTC. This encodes CASSQEGVGEETQYF.

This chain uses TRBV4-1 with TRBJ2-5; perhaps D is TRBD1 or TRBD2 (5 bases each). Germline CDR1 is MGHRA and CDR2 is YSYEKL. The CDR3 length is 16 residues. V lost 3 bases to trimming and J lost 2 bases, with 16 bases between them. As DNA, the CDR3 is TGCGCCAGCAGCCAGGGGACGGGAAGACTACAAGAGACCCAGTACTTC. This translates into CASSQGTGRLQETQYF.

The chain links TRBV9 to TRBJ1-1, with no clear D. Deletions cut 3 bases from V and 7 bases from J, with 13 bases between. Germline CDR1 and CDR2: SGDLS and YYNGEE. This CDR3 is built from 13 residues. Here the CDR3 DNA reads TGTGCCAGCAGCGCCAGGACGGTAAGTGAAGCTTTCTTT. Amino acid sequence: CASSARTVSEAFF.

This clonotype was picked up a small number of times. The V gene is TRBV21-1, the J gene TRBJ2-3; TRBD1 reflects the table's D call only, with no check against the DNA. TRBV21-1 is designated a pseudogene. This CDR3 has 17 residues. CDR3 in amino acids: CASSKERMGGVTDTQYF. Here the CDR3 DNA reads TGTGCCAGCAGCAAAGAACGAATGGGGGGAGTAACAGATACGCAGTATTTT.

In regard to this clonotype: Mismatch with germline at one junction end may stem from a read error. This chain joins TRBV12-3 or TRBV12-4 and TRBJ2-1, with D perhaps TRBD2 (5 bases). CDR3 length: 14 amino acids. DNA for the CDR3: TGTGCCAGCAGGCTCGCTGGGAGAGTAAATGAGCAATATTTC. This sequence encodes CASRLAGRVNEQYF.

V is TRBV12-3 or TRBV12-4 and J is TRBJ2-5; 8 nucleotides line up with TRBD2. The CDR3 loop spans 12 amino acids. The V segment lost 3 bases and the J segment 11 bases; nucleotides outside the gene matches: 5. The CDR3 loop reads CASSLPTSGQYF. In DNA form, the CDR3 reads TGTGCCAGCAGTTTGCCAACTAGCGGTCAGTACTTC.